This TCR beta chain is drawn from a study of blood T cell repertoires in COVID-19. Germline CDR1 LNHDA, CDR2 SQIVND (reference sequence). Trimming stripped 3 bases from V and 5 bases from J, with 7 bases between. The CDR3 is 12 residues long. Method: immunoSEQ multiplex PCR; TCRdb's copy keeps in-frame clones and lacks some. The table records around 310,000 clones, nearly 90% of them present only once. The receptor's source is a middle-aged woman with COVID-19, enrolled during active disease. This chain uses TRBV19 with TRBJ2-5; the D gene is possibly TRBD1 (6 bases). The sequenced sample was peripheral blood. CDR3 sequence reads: CASSIQGETQYF. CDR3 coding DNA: TGTGCCAGTAGTATCCAGGGGGAGACCCAGTACTTC.